This T cell receptor (beta chain) was sequenced in a study of identical twins. Study findings and constraints: Twins shared beta out-of-frame sequences in excess, but this excess was weaker. Cord blood beta clonotypes present at high abundance carried fewer insertions; no such pattern appeared in memory repertoires.

Germline V CDR1 and CDR2: DFQATT, SNEGSKA (reference sequence). This CDR3 region has 14 residues. Trimming took 5 bases from V and 1 from J; bases not matched to a gene: 3. Each donor (without exception) was a healthy Caucasian. After template switching added a universal primer site, the resulting cDNA carried unique molecular identifiers. TCRdb itself ran the 5' RACE reads through MiXCR, one entry per CDR3 protein. In the table there are more than 200,000 distinct CDR3 sequences, 11% to 15% of which are singletons. The sample holds many counts of this clonotype. Its antigen is undetermined. Sequencing was done on a sample of memory (CD45RO+) T cells sorted from blood. The rearrangement joins TRBV20-1 to TRBJ2-3; 10 nucleotides match TRBD2. The sequence came from a woman aged 18 to 35 in good health. CDR3 residues: CSASGTSGTDTQYF. In nucleotides, the CDR3 is TGCAGTGCTTCCGGGACTAGCGGCACAGATACGCAGTATTTT.